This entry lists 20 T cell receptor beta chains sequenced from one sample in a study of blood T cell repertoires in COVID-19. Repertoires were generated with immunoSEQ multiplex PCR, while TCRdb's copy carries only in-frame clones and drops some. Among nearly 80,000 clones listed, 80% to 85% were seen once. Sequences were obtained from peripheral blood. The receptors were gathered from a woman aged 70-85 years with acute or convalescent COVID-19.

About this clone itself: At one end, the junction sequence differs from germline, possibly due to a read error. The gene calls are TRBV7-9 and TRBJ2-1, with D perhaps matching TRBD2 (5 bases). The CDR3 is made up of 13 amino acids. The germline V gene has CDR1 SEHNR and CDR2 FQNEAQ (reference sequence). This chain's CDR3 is CATSRERRNEQFF. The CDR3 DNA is TGTGCCACCAGCCGGGAACGCCGCAATGAGCAGTTCTTC.

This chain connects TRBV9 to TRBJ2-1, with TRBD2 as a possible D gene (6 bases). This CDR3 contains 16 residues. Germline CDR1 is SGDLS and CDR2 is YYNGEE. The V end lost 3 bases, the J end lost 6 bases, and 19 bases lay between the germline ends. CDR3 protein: CASSGPTRGGSNEQFF. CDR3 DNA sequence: TGTGCCAGCAGCGGCCCGACTAGAGGTGGATCCAATGAGCAGTTCTTC.

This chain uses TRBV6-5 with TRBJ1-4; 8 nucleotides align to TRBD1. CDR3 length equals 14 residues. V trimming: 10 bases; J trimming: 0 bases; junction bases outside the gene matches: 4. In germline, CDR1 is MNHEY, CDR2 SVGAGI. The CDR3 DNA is TGTGCCACCAAACAGGGGGCAACTAATGAAAAACTGTTTTTT. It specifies CATKQGATNEKLFF.

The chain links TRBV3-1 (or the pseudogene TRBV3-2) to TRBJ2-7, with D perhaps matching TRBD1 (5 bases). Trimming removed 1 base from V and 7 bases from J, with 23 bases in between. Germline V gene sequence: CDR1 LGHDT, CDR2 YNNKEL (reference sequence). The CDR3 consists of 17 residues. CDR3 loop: CASSQAGSTVRFLEQYF. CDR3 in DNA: TGTGCCAGCAGCCAAGCTGGGTCGACAGTCAGGTTTTTGGAGCAGTACTTC.

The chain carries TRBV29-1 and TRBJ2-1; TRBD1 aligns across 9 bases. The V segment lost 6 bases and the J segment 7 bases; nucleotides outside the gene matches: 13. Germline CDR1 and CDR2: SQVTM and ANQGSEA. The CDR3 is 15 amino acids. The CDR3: CSVRDRGRFLNEQFF. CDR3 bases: TGCAGCGTCCGCGACAGGGGGAGATTTCTAAATGAGCAGTTCTTC.

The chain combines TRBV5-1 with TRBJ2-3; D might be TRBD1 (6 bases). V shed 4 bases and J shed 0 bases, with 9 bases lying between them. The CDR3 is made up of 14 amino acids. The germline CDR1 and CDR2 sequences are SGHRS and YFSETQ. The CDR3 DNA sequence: TGCGCCAGCAGCGGGGGCCCTAGCACAGATACGCAGTATTTT. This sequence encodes CASSGGPSTDTQYF. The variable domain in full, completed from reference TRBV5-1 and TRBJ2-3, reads KAGVTQTPRYLIKTRGQQVTLSCSPISGHRSVSWYQQTPGQGLQFLFEYFSETQRNKGNFPGRFSGRQFSNSRSEMNVSTLELGDSALYLCASSGGPSTDTQYFGPGTRLTVL.

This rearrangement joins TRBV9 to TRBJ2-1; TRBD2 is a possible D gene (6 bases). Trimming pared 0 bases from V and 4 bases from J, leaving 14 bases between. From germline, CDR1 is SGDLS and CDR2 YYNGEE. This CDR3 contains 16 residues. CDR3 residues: CASSVEEGTGYNEQFF. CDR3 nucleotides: TGTGCCAGCAGCGTAGAGGAGGGGACTGGATACAATGAGCAGTTCTTC.

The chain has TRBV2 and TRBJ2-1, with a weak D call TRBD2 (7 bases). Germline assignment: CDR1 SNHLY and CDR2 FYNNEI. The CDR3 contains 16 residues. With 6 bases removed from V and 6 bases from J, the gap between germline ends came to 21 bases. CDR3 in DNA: TGTGCCAGCAGGGCCCCAGGGGAGGGTTTTGGCAATGAGCAGTTCTTC. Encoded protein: CASRAPGEGFGNEQFF. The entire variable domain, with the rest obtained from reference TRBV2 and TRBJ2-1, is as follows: EPEVTQTPSHQVTQMGQEVILRCVPISNHLYFYWYRQILGQKVEFLVSFYNNEISEKSEIFDDQFSVERPDGSNFTLKIRSTKLEDSAMYFCASRAPGEGFGNEQFFGPGTRLTVL.

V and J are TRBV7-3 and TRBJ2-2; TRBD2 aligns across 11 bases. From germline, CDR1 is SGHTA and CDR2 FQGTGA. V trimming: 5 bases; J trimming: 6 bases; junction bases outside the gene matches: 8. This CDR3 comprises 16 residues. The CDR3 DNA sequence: TGTGCCAGCAGCCGATACCTAGCGGGAGGAGCCGGGGAGCTGTTTTTT. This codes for CASSRYLAGGAGELFF.

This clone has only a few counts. CDR3 sequence reads: CASSLAGTRSGANVLTF. CDR3 DNA sequence: TGTGCCAGCAGCTTGGCCGGGACTAGGTCTGGGGCCAACGTCCTGACTTTC. V is TRBV5-4 and J is TRBJ2-6, with TRBD2 identical over 8 bases. CDR3 length: 17 amino acids. The trim removed 0 bases at V and 1 base at J, leaving 3 bases unmatched. CDR1 and CDR2 (germline): SGHNT, YYREEE (reference sequence). The whole variable domain, remainder taken from reference TRBV5-4 and TRBJ2-6, is ETGVTQSPTHLIKTRGQQVTLRCSSQSGHNTVSWYQQALGQGPQFIFQYYREEENGRGNFPPRFSGLQFPNYSSELNVNALELDDSALYLCASSLAGTRSGANVLTFGAGSRLTVL.

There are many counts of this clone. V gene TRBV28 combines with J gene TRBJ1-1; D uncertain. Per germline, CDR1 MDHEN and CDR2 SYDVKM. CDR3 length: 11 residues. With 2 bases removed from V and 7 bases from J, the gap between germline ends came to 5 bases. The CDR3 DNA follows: TGTGCCAGCAGTTTACTCGTTGAAGCTTTCTTT. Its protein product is CASSLLVEAFF.

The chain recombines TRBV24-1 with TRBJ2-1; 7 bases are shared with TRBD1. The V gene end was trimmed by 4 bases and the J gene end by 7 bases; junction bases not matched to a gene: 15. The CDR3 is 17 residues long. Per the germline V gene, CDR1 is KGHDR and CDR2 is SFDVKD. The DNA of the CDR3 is TGTGCCACCAGTGAGTCCTATGGACAGGTCGGATCAAATGAGCAGTTCTTC. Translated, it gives CATSESYGQVGSNEQFF.

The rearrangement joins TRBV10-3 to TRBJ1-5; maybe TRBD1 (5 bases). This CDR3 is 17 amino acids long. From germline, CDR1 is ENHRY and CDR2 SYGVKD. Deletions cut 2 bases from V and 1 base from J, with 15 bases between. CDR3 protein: CAISEGAGKGSNQPQHF. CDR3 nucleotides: TGTGCCATCAGTGAGGGGGCAGGGAAAGGGAGCAATCAGCCCCAGCATTTT.

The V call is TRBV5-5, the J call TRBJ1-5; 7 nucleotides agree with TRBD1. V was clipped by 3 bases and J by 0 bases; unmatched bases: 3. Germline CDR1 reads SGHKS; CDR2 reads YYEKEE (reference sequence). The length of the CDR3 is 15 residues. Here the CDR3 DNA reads TGTGCCAGCAGCTCACAGGGGCTTAGCAATCAGCCCCAGCATTTT. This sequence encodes CASSSQGLSNQPQHF.

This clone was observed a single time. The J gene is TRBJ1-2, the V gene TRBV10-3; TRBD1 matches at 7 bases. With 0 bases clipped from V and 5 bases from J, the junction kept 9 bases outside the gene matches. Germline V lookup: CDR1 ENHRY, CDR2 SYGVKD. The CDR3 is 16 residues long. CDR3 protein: CAISESGQPSSYGYTF. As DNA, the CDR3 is TGTGCCATCAGTGAGTCGGGACAGCCCTCGTCTTATGGCTACACCTTC.

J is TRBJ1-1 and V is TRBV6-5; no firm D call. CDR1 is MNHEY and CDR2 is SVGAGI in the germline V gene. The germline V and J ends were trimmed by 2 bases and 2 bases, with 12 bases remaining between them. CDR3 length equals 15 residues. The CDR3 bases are TGTGCCAGCAGTTACGGGAGAACGGGTAACACTGAAGCTTTCTTT. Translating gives CASSYGRTGNTEAFF.

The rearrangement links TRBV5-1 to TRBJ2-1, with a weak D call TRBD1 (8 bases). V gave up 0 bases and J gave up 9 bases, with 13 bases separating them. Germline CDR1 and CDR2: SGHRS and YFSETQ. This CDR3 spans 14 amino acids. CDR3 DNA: TGCGCCAGCAGCTTGGGACAGGGGAGGGGTGAGCAGTTCTTC. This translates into CASSLGQGRGEQFF.

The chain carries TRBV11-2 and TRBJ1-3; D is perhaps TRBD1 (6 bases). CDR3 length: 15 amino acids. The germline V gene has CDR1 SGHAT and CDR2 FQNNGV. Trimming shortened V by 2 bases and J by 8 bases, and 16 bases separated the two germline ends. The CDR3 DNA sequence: TGTGCCAGCAGCTTATTGAACAGCCCAGGGGACACCATATATTTT. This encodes CASSLLNSPGDTIYF.

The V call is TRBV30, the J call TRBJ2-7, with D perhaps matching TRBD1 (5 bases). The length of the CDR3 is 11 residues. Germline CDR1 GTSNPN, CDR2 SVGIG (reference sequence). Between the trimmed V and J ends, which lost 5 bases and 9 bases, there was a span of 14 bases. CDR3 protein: CAWGHSVGQYF. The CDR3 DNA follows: TGTGCCTGGGGACACTCGGTTGGGCAGTACTTC.

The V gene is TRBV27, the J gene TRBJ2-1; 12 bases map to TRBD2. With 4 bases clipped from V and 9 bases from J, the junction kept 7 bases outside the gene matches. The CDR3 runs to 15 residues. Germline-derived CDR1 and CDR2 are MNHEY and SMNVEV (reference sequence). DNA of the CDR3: TGTGCCAGCAGTTCACCTAGCGGGAGGGGTCGTGAGCAGTTCTTC. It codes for CASSSPSGRGREQFF.